A single sample is the source of the 16 T cell receptor beta chains below, sequenced in a study of blood T cell repertoires in COVID-19. Sequencing was performed with immunoSEQ multiplex PCR; in TCRdb, only in-frame clones are kept and a portion is missing. The sample includes about 250,000 clones, roughly 86% of them seen just once. The sequenced sample consisted of peripheral blood. All receptors come from a woman older than 75 with COVID-19, enrolled during active disease.

Comments on this clone: Other DNA sequences within the sample encode an identical CDR3. This chain links TRBV28 with TRBJ2-2, with no clear D. The length of the CDR3 is 12 residues. CDR1 and CDR2 from the germline V gene are MDHEN and SYDVKM. The ends were cut back, 2 bases at V and 4 bases at J, with 2 bases in the middle. The CDR3 loop reads CASSLLTGELFF. The CDR3 nucleotides are TGTGCCAGCAGTTTACTCACCGGGGAGCTGTTTTTT.

The chain uses TRBV27 and TRBJ1-5; 8 nucleotides match TRBD1. The V gene's germline CDR1 is MNHEY and CDR2 SMNVEV (reference sequence). The CDR3 extends over 17 amino acids. V was pared by 6 bases and J by 5 bases, with 15 bases of the junction left unmatched. CDR3 sequence (DNA): TGTGCCAGCAGCAAAATGGCCCTCGGACAGGGTGATCAGCCCCAGCATTTT. Its translation: CASSKMALGQGDQPQHF.

V gene TRBV15 combines with J gene TRBJ1-6; D uncertain. Trimming took off 2 bases at V and 7 bases at J, with 24 bases between the two ends. This CDR3 is built from 19 residues. Per the germline V gene, CDR1 is LNHNV and CDR2 is YYDKDF (reference sequence). DNA for the CDR3: TGTGCCACCAGCAGAAGTAGTACTTCTCTCCCGAAACTCAATTCACCCCTCCACTTT. Translating gives CATSRSSTSLPKLNSPLHF.

This chain joins TRBV7-2 and TRBJ2-3, with 9 bases that match TRBD1. V shed 4 bases and J 3 bases; nucleotides not matched to a gene: 2. CDR1 and CDR2 (germline): SGHTA, FQGNSA. This CDR3 has 14 amino acids. CDR3 bases: TGTGCCAGCAGCTGGGACAGGGAAACAGATACGCAGTATTTT. Its translation: CASSWDRETDTQYF.

The chain recombines TRBV7-2 with TRBJ1-2; D is possibly TRBD1 (5 bases). CDR1 and CDR2 (germline): SGHTA, FQGNSA. V lost 5 bases and J 8 bases, leaving 21 bases between the germline ends. The CDR3 spans 15 residues. The chain's CDR3 is CASSPAPAGQVGYTF. The CDR3, as DNA: TGTGCCAGCAGCCCCGCCCCGGCAGGGCAGGTCGGCTACACCTTC.

The CDR3 sequence is CASTEGGLGNQPQHF. The DNA of the CDR3 is TGTGCCAGCACGGAGGGAGGATTGGGCAATCAGCCCCAGCATTTT. This chain joins TRBV2 and TRBJ1-5; D not resolved. The CDR3 covers 15 residues. From germline, CDR1 is SNHLY and CDR2 FYNNEI. V dropped 7 bases and J dropped 2 bases, with 15 bases sitting between them.

The chain is built from TRBV5-4 and TRBJ1-1; TRBD1 might be the D (5 bases). Trimming cost V 4 bases and J 1 base, with 14 bases left between them. CDR3 size: 15 residues. The germline CDR1 and CDR2 sequences are SGHNT and YYREEE (reference sequence). The DNA of the CDR3 is TGTGCCAGCAGCCACTTCCAGGGAGGGAACACTGAAGCTTTCTTT. Translation: CASSHFQGGNTEAFF.

This clone showed up just once. This chain uses TRBV18 with TRBJ1-6; 7 nucleotides line up with TRBD1. The CDR3 length is 14 residues. The V and J ends lost 5 bases and 5 bases, in that order; junction bases with no gene match: 3. From germline, CDR1 is KGHSH and CDR2 LQKENI. The CDR3 region is CASSSQGDNSPLHF. The DNA for the CDR3 is TGTGCCAGCTCAAGCCAGGGGGATAATTCACCCCTCCACTTT. Variable domain in full (rest from reference TRBV18 and TRBJ1-6): NAGVMQNPRHLVRRRGQEARLRCSPMKGHSHVYWYRQLPEEGLKFMVYLQKENIIDESGMPKERFSAEFPKEGPSILRIQQVVRGDSAAYFCASSSQGDNSPLHFGNGTRLTVT.

A single count supports this clone. The rearrangement joins TRBV6-6 to TRBJ1-2; D call uncertain. CDR1 is MNHNY, CDR2 SVGAGI, per germline (reference sequence). The CDR3 has 15 residues. V was pared by 2 bases and J by 3 bases, with 13 bases between. CDR3 sequence (DNA): TGTGCCAGCAGTTACCTCCGGGGTGTGGACTATGGCTACACCTTC. Amino acids: CASSYLRGVDYGYTF.

J is TRBJ1-3 and V is TRBV15; 8 bases are shared with TRBD1. Germline lookup yields CDR1 LNHNV and CDR2 YYDKDF (reference sequence). The CDR3 is 17 residues long. Trimming at V came to 1 base and at J to 0 bases, leaving 5 bases not matched to a gene. CDR3 protein: CATSRGDRHLSGNTIYF. The DNA for the CDR3 is TGTGCCACCAGCAGAGGGGACAGGCACCTCTCTGGAAACACCATATATTTT.

V usage is TRBV30 and J usage is TRBJ2-7; 8 nucleotides align to TRBD1. This CDR3 has 15 residues. Per germline, CDR1 GTSNPN and CDR2 SVGIG (reference sequence). The CDR3 protein is CALKQGVGLVYEQYF. The CDR3 DNA is TGTGCTCTTAAACAGGGGGTCGGGCTGGTCTACGAGCAGTACTTC.

This clone was recorded only once. The chain combines TRBV7-2 with TRBJ2-2, with D perhaps matching TRBD1 (5 bases). This CDR3 contains 14 residues. The germline gives CDR1 SGHTA, CDR2 FQGNSA. The V end lost 3 bases, the J end lost 6 bases, and 11 bases lay between the germline ends. As DNA, the CDR3 is TGTGCCAGCAGCTTGGGGCGTGGGTCCGGGGAGCTGTTTTTT. Amino acid sequence: CASSLGRGSGELFF.

The chain couples TRBV3-1 (or the pseudogene TRBV3-2) to TRBJ1-3; TRBD1 matches at 10 bases. The length of the CDR3 is 19 residues. Germline V lookup: CDR1 LGHDT, CDR2 YNNKEL (reference sequence). V shed 4 bases, J shed 0 bases, and the junction held 12 bases outside the gene matches. The CDR3 nucleotides are TGTGCCAGCAGCCTAAGACAGGGGGCAGGAGCGTCCTCTGGAAACACCATATATTTT. This translates into CASSLRQGAGASSGNTIYF.

The chain uses TRBV10-3 and TRBJ1-1, with D unresolved. Germline values: CDR1 ENHRY, CDR2 SYGVKD. V lost 6 bases and J 1 base, leaving 12 bases between the germline ends. There are 14 residues in the CDR3. The chain's CDR3 is CAIRDDIPNTEAFF. The DNA for the CDR3 is TGTGCCATCAGAGACGACATTCCGAACACTGAAGCTTTCTTT.

This sequence joins TRBV29-1 and TRBJ2-5; D perhaps matches TRBD2 (7 bases). V dropped 2 bases and J dropped 6 bases, with 10 bases sitting between them. From germline, CDR1 is SQVTM and CDR2 ANQGSEA. CDR3 length: 12 amino acids. The CDR3 region is CSVERGGKTQYF. The CDR3 coding sequence is TGCAGCGTTGAAAGGGGGGGGAAGACCCAGTACTTC.

J is TRBJ1-1 and V is TRBV2, with D possibly TRBD1 on 6 matching bases. This CDR3 contains 13 residues. CDR1 SNHLY and CDR2 FYNNEI come from the germline V gene. V dropped 7 bases and J dropped 1 base, with 10 bases sitting between them. The CDR3 here is CASNHRENTEAFF. In DNA, the CDR3 is TGTGCCAGCAATCACAGGGAGAACACTGAAGCTTTCTTT.